A single sample gave rise to the 9 T cell receptor beta chains below, sequenced in a study of cytomegalovirus exposure and HLA in healthy donors. Clones were read by immunoSEQ multiplex PCR, and TCRdb kept only the in-frame ones, dropping some. The sample shows 99,000 or so clones, more than 85% of them seen only once. Sequencing was done on a sample of PBMCs. The receptors shown here come from a woman aged 18-29 years in good health and CMV-seropositive.

The rearrangement joins TRBV7-3 to TRBJ2-7, with a weak D call TRBD1 (5 bases). Germline V CDR1 and CDR2: SGHTA, FQGTGA. V lost 5 bases and J lost 2, with 16 bases in between. This CDR3 has 15 residues. The CDR3 coding sequence is TGTGCCAGCAGCCTGGGGCTCTCCTCAACCTACGAGCAGTACTTC. Its protein is CASSLGLSSTYEQYF.

This clone was observed a few times. CDR3 loop: CASGSTLNTEAFF. The CDR3 DNA sequence: TGTGCTAGTGGTTCGACATTAAACACTGAAGCTTTCTTT. This chain joins TRBV12-5 and TRBJ1-1; the D is unclear. This CDR3 is built from 13 residues. CDR1 is LGHNT, CDR2 FRNRAP, per germline. V was trimmed by 4 bases and J by 2 bases, leaving 8 bases between them.

V and J are TRBV30 and TRBJ1-5, with D perhaps TRBD1 (6 bases). CDR1 is GTSNPN, CDR2 SVGIG, per germline (reference sequence). Trimming removed 0 bases from V and 0 bases from J, with 15 bases in between. The CDR3 covers 17 residues. DNA of the CDR3: TGTGCCTGGAGTGTACGAGGGGGACATTATAGCAATCAGCCCCAGCATTTT. This encodes CAWSVRGGHYSNQPQHF.

This chain links TRBV7-9 with TRBJ1-2, with D tentatively TRBD1 (5 bases). The CDR3 consists of 14 residues. Trimming left V 5 bases short and J 3 bases short, with 13 bases between. CDR1 and CDR2 (germline): SEHNR, FQNEAQ (reference sequence). The CDR3: CASSGGGADYGYTF. In DNA, the CDR3 is TGTGCCAGCAGCGGTGGAGGGGCGGACTATGGCTACACCTTC.

The rearrangement joins TRBV19 to TRBJ2-5; TRBD1 aligns across 8 bases. With V trimmed by 10 bases and J by 5 bases, 9 bases remained unmatched. In germline, CDR1 is LNHDA, CDR2 SQIVND (reference sequence). CDR3 length: 13 amino acids. The DNA of the CDR3 is TGTGCCACGGGACAGGTCAGGGGTGAGACCCAGTACTTC. Residues: CATGQVRGETQYF.

The rearrangement uses TRBV28 and TRBJ1-1; 10 nucleotides line up with TRBD1. The V gene's germline CDR1 is MDHEN and CDR2 SYDVKM. The CDR3 length is 13 residues. V lost 7 bases and J lost 5; bases outside the gene matches: 4. In DNA form, the CDR3 reads TGTGCCAGCATTAGACAGGGGGCAACTGAAGCTTTCTTT. It specifies CASIRQGATEAFF. Filled out from reference TRBV28 and TRBJ1-1, the complete variable domain reads DVKVTQSSRYLVKRTGEKVFLECVQDMDHENMFWYRQDPGLGLRLIYFSYDVKMKEKGDIPEGYSVSREKKERFSLILESASTNQTSMYLCASIRQGATEAFFGQGTRLTVV.

The genes are TRBV5-4 and TRBJ2-7; D may be TRBD1 (6 bases). Germline CDR1 reads SGHNT; CDR2 reads YYREEE (reference sequence). Trimming stripped 4 bases from V and 1 base from J, with 9 bases between. The CDR3 spans 13 residues. The CDR3 nucleotides are TGTGCCAGCAGCCTCACAGGGTCCTACGAGCAGTACTTC. Translating it yields CASSLTGSYEQYF.

The chain recombines TRBV27 with TRBJ2-1, with D maybe TRBD2 (5 bases). The CDR3 is 14 residues long. V lost 0 bases and J 6 bases, leaving 9 bases between the germline ends. CDR1 is MNHEY and CDR2 is SMNVEV in the germline V gene (reference sequence). DNA of the CDR3: TGTGCCAGCAGTTTATCAATTACTAGCAATGAGCAGTTCTTC. Its translation: CASSLSITSNEQFF.

This chain links TRBV6-6 with TRBJ2-7; no definite D call. The germline V gene has CDR1 MNHNY and CDR2 SVGAGI (reference sequence). V was cut by 8 bases and J by 3 bases, with 17 bases left in between. This CDR3 spans 14 amino acids. This CDR3 is CASGLTRVGYEQYF. The CDR3 DNA reads TGTGCCAGCGGTCTGACCCGGGTGGGCTACGAGCAGTACTTC.